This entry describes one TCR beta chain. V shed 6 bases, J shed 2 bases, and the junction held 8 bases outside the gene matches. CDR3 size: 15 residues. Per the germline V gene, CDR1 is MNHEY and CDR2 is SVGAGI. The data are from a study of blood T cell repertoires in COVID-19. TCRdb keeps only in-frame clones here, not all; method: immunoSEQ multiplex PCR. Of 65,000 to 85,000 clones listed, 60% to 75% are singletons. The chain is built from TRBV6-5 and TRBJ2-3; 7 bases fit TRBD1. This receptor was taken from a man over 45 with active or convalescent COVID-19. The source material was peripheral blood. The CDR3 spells CASSRPGQTTDTQYF. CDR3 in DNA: TGTGCCAGCAGCAGACCGGGACAGACCACAGATACGCAGTATTTT.